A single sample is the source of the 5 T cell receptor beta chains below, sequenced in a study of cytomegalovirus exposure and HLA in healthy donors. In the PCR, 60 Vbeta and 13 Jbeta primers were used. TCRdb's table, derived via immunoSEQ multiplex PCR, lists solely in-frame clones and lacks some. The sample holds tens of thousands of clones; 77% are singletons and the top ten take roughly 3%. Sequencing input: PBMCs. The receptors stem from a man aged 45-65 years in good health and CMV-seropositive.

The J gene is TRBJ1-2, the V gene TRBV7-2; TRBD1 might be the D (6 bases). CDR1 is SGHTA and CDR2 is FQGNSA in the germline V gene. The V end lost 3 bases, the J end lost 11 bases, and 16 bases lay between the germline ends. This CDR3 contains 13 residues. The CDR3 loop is CASSFNSRTAYTF. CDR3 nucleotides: TGTGCCAGCAGCTTCAACTCTCGGACAGCATACACCTTC.

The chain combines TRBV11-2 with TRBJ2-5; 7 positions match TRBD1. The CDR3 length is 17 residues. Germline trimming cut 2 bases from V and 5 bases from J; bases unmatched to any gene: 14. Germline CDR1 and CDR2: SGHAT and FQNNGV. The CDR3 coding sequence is TGTGCCAGCAGCTTAAGCGACAGGGACAATAGGGGGGAGACCCAGTACTTC. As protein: CASSLSDRDNRGETQYF. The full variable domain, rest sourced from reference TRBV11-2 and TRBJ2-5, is EAGVAQSPRYKIIEKRQSVAFWCNPISGHATLYWYQQILGQGPKLLIQFQNNGVVDDSQLPKDRFSAERLKGVDSTLKIQPAKLEDSAVYLCASSLSDRDNRGETQYFGPGTRLLVL.

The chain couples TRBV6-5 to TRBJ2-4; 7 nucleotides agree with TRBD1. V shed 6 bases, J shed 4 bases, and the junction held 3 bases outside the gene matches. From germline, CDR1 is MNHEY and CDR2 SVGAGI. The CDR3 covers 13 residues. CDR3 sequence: CASSQDRKNIQYF. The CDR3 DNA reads TGTGCCAGCAGCCAGGACAGGAAAAACATTCAGTACTTC.

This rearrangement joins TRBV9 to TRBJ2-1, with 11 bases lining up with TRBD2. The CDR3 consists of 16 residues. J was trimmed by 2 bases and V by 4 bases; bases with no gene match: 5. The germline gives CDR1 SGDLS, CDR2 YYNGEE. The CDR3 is CASSTRLAGTYNEQFF. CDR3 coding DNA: TGTGCCAGCAGCACGAGACTAGCGGGAACCTACAATGAGCAGTTCTTC.

The DNA of the CDR3 is TGCGCCAGCAGCCCTAGACTAGCGGGACGCTTCGACGAGCAGTACTTC. It translates to CASSPRLAGRFDEQYF. The chain links TRBV5-1 to TRBJ2-7; 11 bases line up with TRBD2. V lost 4 bases, J lost 5 bases, and 11 bases stayed unmatched. The germline V gene encodes CDR1 SGHRS and CDR2 YFSETQ. CDR3 length: 16 amino acids.